The 15 T cell receptor beta chains below were found in one sample sequenced in a study of radiotherapy plus CTLA-4 blockade in lung cancer. The table came from immunoSEQ multiplex PCR; TCRdb's copy has only in-frame clones and leaves some out. The data show 50,000 to 75,000 clones, 77% seen once. Sequencing used peripheral blood, obtained from a patient treated with radiotherapy plus ipilimumab. The receptors come from a human donor with non-small cell lung cancer who had a complete response to radiotherapy plus ipilimumab.

The chain combines TRBV27 with TRBJ1-2, with 9 nucleotides matching TRBD1. The CDR3 spans 13 residues. Germline trimming cut 5 bases from V and 6 bases from J; bases unmatched to any gene: 4. The germline gives CDR1 MNHEY, CDR2 SMNVEV (reference sequence). This CDR3 is CASSTWTGDGYTF. The CDR3 coding sequence is TGTGCCAGCAGTACCTGGACAGGGGATGGCTACACCTTC.

The gene calls are TRBV29-1 and TRBJ2-7; D is uncertain. Germline V gives CDR1 SQVTM, CDR2 ANQGSEA. Trimming took off 3 bases at V and 3 bases at J, with 9 bases between the two ends. This CDR3 contains 12 residues. Here the CDR3 reads CSVEAHSYEQYF. The CDR3 coding sequence is TGCAGCGTTGAGGCGCATAGCTACGAGCAGTACTTC.

V gene TRBV6-5 combines with J gene TRBJ1-5, with D possibly TRBD1 on 6 matching bases. This CDR3 contains 12 residues. The germline V gene has CDR1 MNHEY and CDR2 SVGAGI. Between the trimmed V and J ends, which lost 8 bases and 7 bases, there was a span of 12 bases. This chain's CDR3 is CASHTGSQPQHF. CDR3 sequence (DNA): TGTGCCAGCCACACAGGGTCCCAGCCCCAGCATTTT.

CDR3 sequence (DNA): TGCGCCAGCAGCCAAGATTTAGCGGGCACTAGCACAGATACGCAGTATTTT. This translates into CASSQDLAGTSTDTQYF. The genes are TRBV4-3 and TRBJ2-3; TRBD2 aligns across 7 bases. The CDR3 extends over 17 amino acids. The germline CDR1 and CDR2 sequences are LGHNA and YSLEER. The V gene end was trimmed by 0 bases and the J gene end by 0 bases; junction bases not matched to a gene: 6.

J is TRBJ1-2 and V is TRBV4-1; TRBD1 matches at 7 bases. The germline gives CDR1 MGHRA, CDR2 YSYEKL. The CDR3 is 15 residues long. Trimming cost V 0 bases and J 3 bases; bases outside gene matches: 4. CDR3 in amino acids: CASSQDKGQYYGYTF. The CDR3 DNA follows: TGCGCCAGCAGCCAAGACAAGGGACAGTACTATGGCTACACCTTC.

On this clone itself: The same CDR3 arises from other DNA sequences in this sample as well. The gene calls are TRBV30 and TRBJ1-2, with 8 bases identical to TRBD1. Germline loops: CDR1 GTSNPN, CDR2 SVGIG (reference sequence). V lost 2 bases, J lost 4 bases, and 3 bases stayed unmatched. The CDR3 runs 13 residues. The DNA for the CDR3 is TGTGCCTGGAGTCGGGACAGGCCCTATGGCTACACCTTC. It yields the protein CAWSRDRPYGYTF.

The rearrangement links TRBV11-3 to TRBJ2-7; 7 nucleotides align to TRBD2. Germline CDR1 and CDR2: SGHNT and YENEEA. The CDR3 sequence is 18 residues long. V was clipped by 0 bases and J by 2 bases; unmatched bases: 13. The DNA of the CDR3 is TGTGCCAGCAGCTTAGAGGAACGCGGGGGACCCGGGACCTACGAGCAGTACGTC. Protein product: CASSLEERGGPGTYEQYV.

V is TRBV11-2 and J is TRBJ2-6; D is ambiguous. Deletions cut 5 bases from V and 0 bases from J, with 11 bases between. The CDR3 loop spans 16 amino acids. Germline V gives CDR1 SGHAT, CDR2 FQNNGV. The CDR3 region has the DNA TGTGCCAGCAGCCCTTTGAGTTACTCTGGGGCCAACGTCCTGACTTTC. This codes for CASSPLSYSGANVLTF.

This chain links TRBV29-1 with TRBJ1-4; no clear D. Germline V gives CDR1 SQVTM, CDR2 ANQGSEA. V lost 4 bases, J lost 5 bases, and 8 bases lay in between. The CDR3 runs 12 residues. This CDR3 reads CSVVLGNEKLFF. The DNA for the CDR3 is TGCAGCGTTGTTCTGGGGAATGAAAAACTGTTTTTT.

The rearrangement joins TRBV7-2 to TRBJ2-6, with D perhaps TRBD1 (5 bases). Trimming took 7 bases from V and 4 from J, leaving 14 bases between them. Germline CDR1 reads SGHTA; CDR2 reads FQGNSA. The CDR3 loop spans 15 amino acids. This chain's CDR3 is CASTLQASGANVLTF. CDR3 coding DNA: TGTGCCAGCACCCTACAGGCTTCCGGGGCCAACGTCCTGACTTTC.

This chain uses TRBV7-8 with TRBJ2-4, with D maybe TRBD1 (5 bases). Germline lookup yields CDR1 SGHVS and CDR2 FQNEAQ. The V and J ends lost 1 base and 5 bases respectively, with 15 bases between them. This CDR3 has 16 residues. The CDR3 protein is CASSLVSGTGENIQYF. The CDR3 nucleotides read TGTGCCAGCAGCTTAGTCTCTGGCACAGGTGAAAACATTCAGTACTTC.

V is TRBV19 and J is TRBJ2-6; the D gene is possibly TRBD2 (6 bases). Germline CDR1 LNHDA, CDR2 SQIVND (reference sequence). V lost 7 bases and J 0 bases, leaving 16 bases between the germline ends. This CDR3 has 17 amino acids. The CDR3 bases are TGTGCCAGTAAAGAGGGAGGCTTCAACTCTGGGGCCAACGTCCTGACTTTC. This translates into CASKEGGFNSGANVLTF.

V usage is TRBV4-1 and J usage is TRBJ2-7, with 8 bases identical to TRBD1. With 4 bases clipped from V and 4 bases from J, the junction kept 9 bases outside the gene matches. Germline CDR1 is MGHRA and CDR2 is YSYEKL. This CDR3 region has 15 residues. This CDR3 reads CASSPGTGNFYEQYV. CDR3 bases: TGCGCCAGCAGCCCGGGGACAGGAAATTTTTACGAGCAGTACGTC.

The rearrangement links TRBV19 to TRBJ1-1, with a possible D match to TRBD1 (5 bases). Germline lookup yields CDR1 LNHDA and CDR2 SQIVND (reference sequence). There are 13 residues in the CDR3. The V and J ends lost 0 bases and 11 bases respectively, with 13 bases between them. The CDR3 DNA sequence: TGTGCCAGTAGTATAGACAGGACAAAAACGGCTTTCTTT. Its protein is CASSIDRTKTAFF.

The chain is built from TRBV14 and TRBJ2-2; 9 bases agree with TRBD2. CDR3 length: 17 amino acids. Germline lookup yields CDR1 SGHDN and CDR2 FVKESK. The trim removed 2 bases at V and 6 bases at J, leaving 10 bases unmatched. Written as DNA, the CDR3 is TGTGCCAGCAGCCAACCTTCTAGCGGGACAAACGCCGGGGAGCTGTTTTTT. Protein product: CASSQPSSGTNAGELFF.